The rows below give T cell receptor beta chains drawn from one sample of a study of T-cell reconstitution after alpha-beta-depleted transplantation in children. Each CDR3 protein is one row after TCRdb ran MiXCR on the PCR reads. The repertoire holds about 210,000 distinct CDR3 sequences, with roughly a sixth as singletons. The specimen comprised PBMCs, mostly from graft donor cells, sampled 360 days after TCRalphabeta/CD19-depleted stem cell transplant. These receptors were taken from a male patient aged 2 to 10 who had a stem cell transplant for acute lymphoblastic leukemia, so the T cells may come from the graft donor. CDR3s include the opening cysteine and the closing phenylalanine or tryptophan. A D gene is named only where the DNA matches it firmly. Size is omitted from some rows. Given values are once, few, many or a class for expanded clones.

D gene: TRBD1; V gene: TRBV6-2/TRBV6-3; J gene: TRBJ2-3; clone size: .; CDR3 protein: CASEGATTDTQYF; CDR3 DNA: TGTGCCAGCGAGGGGGCCACCACAGATACGCAGTATTTT
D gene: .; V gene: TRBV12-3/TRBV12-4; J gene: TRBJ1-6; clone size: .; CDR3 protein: CASSLSGGTNSPLHF; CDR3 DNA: TGTGCCAGCAGTTTATCTGGGGGCACGAATTCACCCCTCCACTTT
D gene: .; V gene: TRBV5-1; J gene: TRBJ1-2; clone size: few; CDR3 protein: CASSFGGNYGYTF; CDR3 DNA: TGCGCCAGCAGCTTCGGGGGTAACTATGGCTACACCTTC
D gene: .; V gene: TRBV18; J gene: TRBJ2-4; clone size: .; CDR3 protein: CASSPPSLENIQYF; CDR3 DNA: TGTGCCAGCTCACCACCTTCACTAGAAAACATTCAGTACTTC
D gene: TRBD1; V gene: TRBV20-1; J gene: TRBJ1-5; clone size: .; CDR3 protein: CSARVQGVRENQPQHF; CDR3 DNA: TGCAGTGCTAGAGTTCAGGGGGTTCGAGAAAATCAGCCCCAGCATTTT
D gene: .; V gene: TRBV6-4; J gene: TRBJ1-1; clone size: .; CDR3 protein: CASSDPTGVNTEAFF; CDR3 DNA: TGTGCCAGCAGTGATCCGACAGGAGTGAACACTGAAGCTTTCTTT
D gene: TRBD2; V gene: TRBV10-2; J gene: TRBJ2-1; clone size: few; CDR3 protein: CASRPGGPYNEQFF; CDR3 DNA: TGCGCCAGCAGGCCGGGGGGGCCCTACAATGAGCAGTTCTTC
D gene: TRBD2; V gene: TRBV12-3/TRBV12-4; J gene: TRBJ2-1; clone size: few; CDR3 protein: CASNPSGSPGNEQFF; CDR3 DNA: TGTGCCAGCAACCCTAGCGGGAGTCCTGGCAATGAGCAGTTCTTC
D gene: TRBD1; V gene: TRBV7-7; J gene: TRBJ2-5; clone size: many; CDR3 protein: CASSLDWTGAQETQYF; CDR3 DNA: TGTGCCAGCAGCTTAGACTGGACAGGGGCCCAAGAGACCCAGTACTTC
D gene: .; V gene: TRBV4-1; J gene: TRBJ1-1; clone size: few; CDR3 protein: CASSQPGHTEAFF; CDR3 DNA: TGCGCCAGCAGCCAACCAGGGCACACTGAAGCTTTCTTT
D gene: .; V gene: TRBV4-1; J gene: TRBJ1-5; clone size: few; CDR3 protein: CASGGYSNQPQHF; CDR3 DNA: TGCGCCAGCGGGGGATATAGCAATCAGCCCCAGCATTTT
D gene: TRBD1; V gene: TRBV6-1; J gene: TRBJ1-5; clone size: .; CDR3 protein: CASSPGQGRVASNQPQHF; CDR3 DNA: TGTGCCAGCAGTCCCGGACAGGGGAGGGTTGCGAGCAATCAGCCCCAGCATTTT
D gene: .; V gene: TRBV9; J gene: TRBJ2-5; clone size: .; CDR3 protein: CASSVGAEETQYF; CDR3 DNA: TGTGCCAGCAGCGTAGGAGCAGAAGAGACCCAGTACTTC
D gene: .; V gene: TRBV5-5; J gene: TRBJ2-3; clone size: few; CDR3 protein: CASSLGFQGGTDTQYF; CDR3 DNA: TGTGCCAGCAGCTTGGGATTTCAGGGAGGCACAGATACGCAGTATTTT
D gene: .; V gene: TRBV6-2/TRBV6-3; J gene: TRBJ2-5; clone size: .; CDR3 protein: CASSHGVQGGKNF; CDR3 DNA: TGTGCCAGCAGCCACGGGGTCCAGGGAGGAAAAAACTTC
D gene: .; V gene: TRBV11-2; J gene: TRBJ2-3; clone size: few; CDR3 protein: CASSFEGYTDTQYF; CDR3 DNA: TGTGCCAGCAGCTTTGAGGGCTACACAGATACGCAGTATTTT
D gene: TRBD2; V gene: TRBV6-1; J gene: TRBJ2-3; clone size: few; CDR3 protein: CASSLGGVGRTDTQYF; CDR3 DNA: TGTGCCAGCAGTCTCGGGGGGGTCGGTCGGACAGATACGCAGTATTTT
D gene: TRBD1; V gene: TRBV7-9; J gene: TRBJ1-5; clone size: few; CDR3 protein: CASSEPGQGNQPQHF; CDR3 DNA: TGTGCCAGCAGTGAACCGGGACAGGGAAATCAGCCCCAGCATTTT
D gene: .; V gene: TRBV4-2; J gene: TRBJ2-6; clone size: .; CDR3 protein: CASSSAGSGANVLTF; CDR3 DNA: TGTGCCAGCAGCTCCGCAGGGAGTGGGGCCAACGTCCTGACTTTC
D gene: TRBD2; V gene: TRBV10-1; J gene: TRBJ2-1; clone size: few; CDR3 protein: CASSEGRGGSYNEQFF; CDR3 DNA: TGCGCCAGCAGTGAAGGGCGGGGGGGCTCCTACAATGAGCAGTTCTTC
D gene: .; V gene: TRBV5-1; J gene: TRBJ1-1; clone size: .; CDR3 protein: CASSLDSTEAFF; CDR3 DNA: TGCGCCAGCAGCCTTGACAGCACTGAAGCTTTCTTT
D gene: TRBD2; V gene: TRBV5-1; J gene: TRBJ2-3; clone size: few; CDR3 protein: CASSFGTSGGGGDTQYF; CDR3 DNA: TGCGCCAGCAGCTTCGGGACTAGCGGGGGAGGAGGAGATACGCAGTATTTT
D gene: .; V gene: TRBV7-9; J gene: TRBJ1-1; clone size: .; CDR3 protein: CASRPQKNTEAFF; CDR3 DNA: TGTGCCAGCAGACCCCAGAAGAACACTGAAGCTTTCTTT
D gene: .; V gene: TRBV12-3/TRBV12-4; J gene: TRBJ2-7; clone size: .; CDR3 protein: CASRFESGTYEQYF; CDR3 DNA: TGTGCCAGCAGGTTTGAAAGTGGGACCTACGAGCAGTACTTC
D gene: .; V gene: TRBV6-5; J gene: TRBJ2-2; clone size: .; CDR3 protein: CASRGRGGELFF; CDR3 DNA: TGTGCCAGCAGGGGCCGCGGCGGGGAGCTGTTTTTT
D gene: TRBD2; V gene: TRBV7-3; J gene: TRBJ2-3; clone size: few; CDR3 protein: CASSLRPRVLAGGPPSTDTQYF; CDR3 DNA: TGTGCCAGCAGCTTAAGGCCCCGGGTATTAGCGGGGGGACCACCTAGCACAGATACGCAGTATTTT
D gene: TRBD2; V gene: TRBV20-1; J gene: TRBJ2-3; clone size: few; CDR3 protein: CSAHSTMRGGADTQYF; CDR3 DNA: TGCAGTGCTCACTCCACAATGCGGGGAGGGGCAGATACGCAGTATTTT
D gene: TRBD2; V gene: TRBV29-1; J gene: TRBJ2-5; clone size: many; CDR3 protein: CSGLAGTHQETQYF; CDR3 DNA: TGCAGCGGACTAGCGGGAACCCACCAAGAGACCCAGTACTTC
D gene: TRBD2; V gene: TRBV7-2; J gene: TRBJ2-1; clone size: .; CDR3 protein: CASSPSGTSGYNEQFF; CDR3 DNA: TGTGCCAGCAGCCCCTCCGGGACTAGCGGATACAATGAGCAGTTCTTC
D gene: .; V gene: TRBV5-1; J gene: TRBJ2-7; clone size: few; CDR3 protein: CASSLDGTSDSYEQYF; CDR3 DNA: TGCGCCAGCAGCTTGGACGGGACATCTGACTCCTACGAGCAGTACTTC
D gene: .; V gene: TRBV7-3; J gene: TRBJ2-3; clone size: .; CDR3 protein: CASSLRSTYTQYF; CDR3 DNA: TGTGCCAGCAGCCTGCGGAGCACCTATACGCAGTATTTT
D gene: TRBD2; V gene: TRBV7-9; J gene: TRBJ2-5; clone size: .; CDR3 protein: CASSLPAGTRETQYF; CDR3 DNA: TGTGCCAGCAGCTTACCAGCGGGAACGAGGGAGACCCAGTACTTC
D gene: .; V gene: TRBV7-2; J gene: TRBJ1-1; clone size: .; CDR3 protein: CASTFPTGHTEAFF; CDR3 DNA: TGTGCCAGCACTTTCCCCACAGGGCACACTGAAGCTTTCTTT
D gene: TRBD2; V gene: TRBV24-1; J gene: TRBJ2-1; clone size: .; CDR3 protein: CATSDRLAHEQFF; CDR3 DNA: TGTGCCACCAGTGATCGACTAGCCCATGAGCAGTTCTTC
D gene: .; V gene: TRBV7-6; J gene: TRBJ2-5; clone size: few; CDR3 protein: CASSLAAGYQETQYF; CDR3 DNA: TGTGCCAGCAGCTTAGCGGCGGGGTACCAAGAGACCCAGTACTTC
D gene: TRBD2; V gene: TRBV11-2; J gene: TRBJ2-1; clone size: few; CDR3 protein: CASSSELAGGPWEQFF; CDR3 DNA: TGTGCCAGCAGCTCAGAACTAGCGGGGGGGCCTTGGGAGCAGTTCTTC
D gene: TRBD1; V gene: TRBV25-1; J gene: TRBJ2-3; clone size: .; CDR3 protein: CASSESGHRGRTDTQYF; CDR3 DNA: TGTGCCAGCAGTGAATCCGGACACAGGGGGCGGACAGATACGCAGTATTTT
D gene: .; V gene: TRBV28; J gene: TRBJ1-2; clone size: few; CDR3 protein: CASSAYNYGYTF; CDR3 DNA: TGTGCCAGCAGTGCCTATAACTATGGCTACACCTTC
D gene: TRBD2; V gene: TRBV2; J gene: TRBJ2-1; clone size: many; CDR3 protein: CASSAGTSGGAGEQFF; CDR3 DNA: TGTGCCAGCAGTGCTGGGACTAGCGGGGGGGCTGGTGAGCAGTTCTTC
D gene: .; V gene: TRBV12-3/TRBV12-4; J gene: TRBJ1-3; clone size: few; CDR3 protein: CASSPFSGNTIYF; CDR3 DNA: TGTGCCAGCAGCCCTTTCTCTGGAAACACCATATATTTT
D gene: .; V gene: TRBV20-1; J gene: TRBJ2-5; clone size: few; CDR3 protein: CSAAWVGETQYF; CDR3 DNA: TGCAGTGCCGCCTGGGTCGGTGAGACCCAGTACTTC
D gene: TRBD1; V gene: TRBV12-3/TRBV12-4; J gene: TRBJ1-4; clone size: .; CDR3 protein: CASSSSPQGRHEKLFF; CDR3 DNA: TGTGCCAGCAGTTCTAGTCCACAGGGGAGGCATGAAAAACTGTTTTTT
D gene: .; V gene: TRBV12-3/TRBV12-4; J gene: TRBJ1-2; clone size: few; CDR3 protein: CASRQDRDIPNYGYTF; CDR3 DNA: TGTGCCAGCAGGCAGGACCGGGACATCCCAAACTATGGCTACACCTTC
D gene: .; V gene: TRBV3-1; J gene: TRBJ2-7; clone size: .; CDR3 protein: CASSPQAGALYEQYF; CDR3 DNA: TGTGCCAGCAGCCCCCAAGCAGGGGCCCTCTACGAGCAGTACTTC
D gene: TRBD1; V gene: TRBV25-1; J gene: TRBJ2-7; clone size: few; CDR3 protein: CASRSGGTPYEQYF; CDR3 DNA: TGTGCCAGCAGGTCAGGGGGCACCCCCTACGAGCAGTACTTC
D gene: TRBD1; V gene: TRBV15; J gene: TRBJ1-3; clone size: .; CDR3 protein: CATSRITGAAGNTIYF; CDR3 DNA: TGTGCCACCAGCAGAATAACAGGGGCCGCCGGAAACACCATATATTTT
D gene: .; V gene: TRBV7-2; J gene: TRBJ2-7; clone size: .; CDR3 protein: CASRQTGGTYEQYF; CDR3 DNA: TGTGCCAGCAGACAAACCGGGGGCACCTACGAGCAGTACTTC
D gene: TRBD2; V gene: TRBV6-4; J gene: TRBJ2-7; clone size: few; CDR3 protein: CASSGRTSSYTYEQYF; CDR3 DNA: TGTGCCAGCAGTGGACGGACTAGCTCATATACCTACGAGCAGTACTTC
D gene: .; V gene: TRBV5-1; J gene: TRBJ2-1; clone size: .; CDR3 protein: CASNPRGGPNEQFF; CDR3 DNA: TGCGCCAGCAACCCCCGTGGGGGTCCCAATGAGCAGTTCTTC
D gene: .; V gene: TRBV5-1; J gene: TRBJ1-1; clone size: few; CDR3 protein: CASSYTGTEAFF; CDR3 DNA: TGCGCCAGCAGCTACACCGGGACAGAAGCTTTCTTT
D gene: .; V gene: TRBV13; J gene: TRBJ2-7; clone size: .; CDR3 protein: CAMDPLQSSYEQYF; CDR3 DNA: TGTGCCATGGACCCCCTACAGAGCTCCTACGAGCAGTACTTC
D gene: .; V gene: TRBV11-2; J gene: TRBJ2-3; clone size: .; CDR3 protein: CASSLRNTDTQYF; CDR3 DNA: TGTGCCAGCAGCTTACGCAACACAGATACGCAGTATTTT
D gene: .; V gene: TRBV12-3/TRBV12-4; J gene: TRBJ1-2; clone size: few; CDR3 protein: CASSLGISRYTF; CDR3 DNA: TGTGCCAGCAGTCTTGGGATCTCCCGCTACACCTTC
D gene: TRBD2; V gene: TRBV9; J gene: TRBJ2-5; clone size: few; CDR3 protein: CASSAGGLAGAPQETQYF; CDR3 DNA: TGTGCCAGCAGCGCCGGGGGACTAGCGGGGGCCCCCCAAGAGACCCAGTACTTC